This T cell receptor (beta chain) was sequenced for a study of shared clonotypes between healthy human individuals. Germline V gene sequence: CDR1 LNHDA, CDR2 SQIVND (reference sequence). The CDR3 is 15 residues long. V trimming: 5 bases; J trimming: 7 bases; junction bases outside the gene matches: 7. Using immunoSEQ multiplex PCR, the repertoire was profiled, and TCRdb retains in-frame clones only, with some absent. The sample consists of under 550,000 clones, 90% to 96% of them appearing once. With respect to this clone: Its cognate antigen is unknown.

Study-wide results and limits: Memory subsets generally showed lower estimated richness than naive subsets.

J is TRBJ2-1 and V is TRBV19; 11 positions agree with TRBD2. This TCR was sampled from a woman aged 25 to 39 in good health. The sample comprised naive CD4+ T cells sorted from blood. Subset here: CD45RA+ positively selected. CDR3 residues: CASSATSGNSNEQFF. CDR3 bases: TGTGCCAGTAGTGCGACTAGCGGGAATTCGAATGAGCAGTTCTTC.